This passage covers 8 T cell receptor beta chains from one sample sequenced in a study of T cell responses to AZD1222 COVID-19 vaccine. Libraries were prepared by immunoSEQ multiplex PCR; TCRdb keeps only in-frame clonotypes and omits some of them. The profile shows around 83,000 clones, more than 75% of them singletons. Sequenced here: peripheral blood, sampled on day 0 of AZD1222 vaccination. Receptors were obtained from an adult in good health.

The gene calls are TRBV10-2 and TRBJ2-2, with TRBD1 matching 8 bases. With V trimmed by 8 bases and J by 5 bases, 7 bases remained unmatched. The CDR3 extends over 14 amino acids. CDR1 is WSHSY, CDR2 SAAADI, per germline. The CDR3 DNA reads TGCGCCAGCTCCCGACAGGGGAGAACCGGGGAGCTGTTTTTT. Translating it yields CASSRQGRTGELFF.

This chain uses TRBV2 with TRBJ1-2, with D tentatively TRBD1 (5 bases). V lost 7 bases and J lost 4, with 16 bases in between. This CDR3 has 14 amino acids. The V gene's germline CDR1 is SNHLY and CDR2 FYNNEI. CDR3 sequence (DNA): TGTGCCAGCACGAGGCCAGGGTCAGGCTATGGCTACACCTTC. Translating gives CASTRPGSGYGYTF. Combining the CDR3 with reference TRBV2 and TRBJ1-2 gives the whole variable domain EPEVTQTPSHQVTQMGQEVILRCVPISNHLYFYWYRQILGQKVEFLVSFYNNEISEKSEIFDDQFSVERPDGSNFTLKIRSTKLEDSAMYFCASTRPGSGYGYTFGSGTRLTVV.

The chain couples TRBV28 to TRBJ2-2; tentatively, D is TRBD2 (6 bases). Germline values: CDR1 MDHEN, CDR2 SYDVKM. The CDR3 loop spans 15 amino acids. V lost 3 bases, J lost 5 bases, and 13 bases lay in between. The CDR3 bases are TGTGCCAGCAGTTTCATGCGGGATATGACCGGGGAGCTGTTTTTT. This encodes CASSFMRDMTGELFF. The whole variable domain, remainder taken from reference TRBV28 and TRBJ2-2, is DVKVTQSSRYLVKRTGEKVFLECVQDMDHENMFWYRQDPGLGLRLIYFSYDVKMKEKGDIPEGYSVSREKKERFSLILESASTNQTSMYLCASSFMRDMTGELFFGEGSRLTVL.

The CDR3, as DNA: TGTGCCATCGGACAGGGGGACTATGGCTACACCTTC. It encodes CAIGQGDYGYTF. V is TRBV28 and J is TRBJ1-2; 10 nucleotides align to TRBD1. The CDR3 extends over 12 amino acids. Germline CDR1 MDHEN, CDR2 SYDVKM. The ends lost 10 bases at V and 3 bases at J; junction bases unmatched: 2.

The V and J genes are TRBV18 and TRBJ1-1; 7 nucleotides match TRBD1. The CDR3 sequence is 14 residues long. Trimming at V came to 3 bases and at J to 11 bases, leaving 12 bases not matched to a gene. Germline V gene data show CDR1 as KGHSH and CDR2 as LQKENI. The CDR3 DNA sequence: TGTGCCAGCTCACCGGGACAGAAGGCCGGGGGGGCTTTCTTT. Its protein product is CASSPGQKAGGAFF.

The chain recombines TRBV7-8 with TRBJ1-2; maybe TRBD1 (5 bases). The ends were cut back, 6 bases at V and 0 bases at J, with 14 bases in the middle. This CDR3 is built from 15 residues. Per germline, CDR1 SGHVS and CDR2 FQNEAQ. The CDR3 spells CASSWSTEANYGYTF. DNA for the CDR3: TGTGCCAGCAGTTGGTCGACAGAAGCTAACTATGGCTACACCTTC.

This clone was seen a single time. V is TRBV18 and J is TRBJ1-2, with D perhaps TRBD1 (5 bases). The germline V gene has CDR1 KGHSH and CDR2 LQKENI. This CDR3 spans 15 amino acids. V gave up 3 bases and J gave up 8 bases, with 19 bases separating them. CDR3 bases: TGTGCCAGCTCACCTTCCGCTAGAATGGGGCTCGGCTACACCTTC. Translated: CASSPSARMGLGYTF.

The rearrangement uses TRBV28 and TRBJ1-5; tentative D call: TRBD1 (5 bases). CDR3 length equals 14 residues. The V gene's germline CDR1 is MDHEN and CDR2 SYDVKM. V lost 6 bases and J 3 bases, leaving 12 bases between the germline ends. CDR3 bases: TGTGCCAGCAGCCGAACCGGGGCCAATCAGCCCCAGCATTTT. It translates to CASSRTGANQPQHF. The whole variable domain, filled in from reference TRBV28 and TRBJ1-5, reads DVKVTQSSRYLVKRTGEKVFLECVQDMDHENMFWYRQDPGLGLRLIYFSYDVKMKEKGDIPEGYSVSREKKERFSLILESASTNQTSMYLCASSRTGANQPQHFGDGTRLSIL.